These 15 T cell receptor beta chains came from one sample sequenced in a study of blood T cell dynamics during melanoma immunotherapy (TCRdb year 2020). The sample's time point, from its label and the paper: pre-treatment baseline. The library was made by the immunoSEQ multiplex PCR assay. This immuneACCESS table, as held by TCRdb, lists in-frame sequences with V and J called but not all clones. Of the missing ones, under half trace to an unresolved V gene in checked studies; the others have no known cause. The sample records roughly 7,900 clones, 81% of which are singletons. The top ten clonotypes cover 0.9% to 1.5% of the sample. Sequencing used blood, obtained from a patient treated with checkpoint blockade. These receptors all stem from a human donor with melanoma.

This sequence joins TRBV11-2 and TRBJ1-6, with D unclear. The CDR3 sequence is 15 residues long. CDR1 SGHAT and CDR2 FQNNGV come from the germline V gene. The germline V and J ends were trimmed by 2 bases and 7 bases, with 12 bases remaining between them. Here the CDR3 DNA reads TGTGCCAGCAGCTTATACGACGGATTGAATTCACCCCTCCACTTT. It codes for CASSLYDGLNSPLHF.

This chain joins TRBV10-3 and TRBJ1-5; 7 positions agree with TRBD1. The length of the CDR3 is 15 residues. The germline CDR1 and CDR2 sequences are ENHRY and SYGVKD. V was clipped by 0 bases and J by 7 bases; unmatched bases: 6. In DNA, the CDR3 is TGTGCCATCAGTGAGTCAGGGGGCTCGGGCCAGCCCCAGCATTTT. It translates to CAISESGGSGQPQHF.

The chain links TRBV2 to TRBJ2-5, with a tentative D call TRBD2 (6 bases). There are 12 residues in the CDR3. CDR1 is SNHLY, CDR2 FYNNEI, per germline. The ends were cut back, 11 bases at V and 0 bases at J, with 10 bases in the middle. DNA of the CDR3: TGTGCCGGCACGGGGGACCAAGAGACCCAGTACTTC. Translation gives CAGTGDQETQYF.

This clone showed up just a few times. The chain uses TRBV19 and TRBJ1-1, with a weak D call TRBD1 (6 bases). CDR3 size: 18 residues. Germline loops: CDR1 LNHDA, CDR2 SQIVND (reference sequence). The V end was cut by 7 bases, the J end by 1 base, with 25 bases between. The DNA of the CDR3 is TGTGCCAGTAAGGGGGGCAGGCCGCTACAGGCCGAGAACACTGAAGCTTTCTTT. It encodes CASKGGRPLQAENTEAFF.

V usage is TRBV9 and J usage is TRBJ2-1; tentative D call: TRBD1 (5 bases). The germline V and J ends were trimmed by 0 bases and 5 bases, with 12 bases remaining between them. This CDR3 contains 15 residues. Germline loops: CDR1 SGDLS, CDR2 YYNGEE. As DNA, the CDR3 is TGTGCCAGCAGCGTAGGACAAGGGGCCCACAATGAGCAGTTCTTC. Translated, it gives CASSVGQGAHNEQFF.

V gene TRBV6-7 combines with J gene TRBJ1-2; a weak D match, TRBD1 (6 bases). TRBV6-7 is designated an ORF whose function remains uncertain. V lost 5 bases and J lost 8, with 27 bases in between. CDR3 length: 17 residues. The CDR3 loop is CASSHSSETGGVRGYTF. Here the CDR3 DNA reads TGTGCCAGCAGTCATAGCTCAGAGACAGGAGGGGTTAGAGGCTACACCTTC.

This sequence joins TRBV6-1 and TRBJ2-5; perhaps D is TRBD1 or TRBD2 (6 bases each). The J call may be mistaken, given a closer DNA end match to TRBJ2-7. Germline V gives CDR1 MNHNS, CDR2 SASEGT. CDR3 length equals 15 residues. The CDR3 loop is CASSEESGGPYEQYF. Here the CDR3 DNA reads TGTGCCAGCAGTGAAGAGTCCGGGGGCCCCTACGAGCAGTACTTC.

This chain joins TRBV29-1 and TRBJ2-1; D may be TRBD1 or TRBD2 (5 bases each). CDR3 size: 15 residues. The germline V gene has CDR1 SQVTM and CDR2 ANQGSEA. The V gene lost 1 base and the J gene lost 5 bases, with 15 bases spanning the gap. The chain's CDR3 is CSVEGGVGGNNEQFF. The CDR3 DNA reads TGCAGCGTTGAAGGAGGGGTGGGCGGCAACAATGAGCAGTTCTTC.

The V and J genes are TRBV29-1 and TRBJ2-3, with TRBD2 matching 11 bases. The CDR3 totals 20 residues. V lost 0 bases and J lost 4; bases outside the gene matches: 18. Per germline, CDR1 SQVTM and CDR2 ANQGSEA. CDR3 nucleotide sequence: TGCAGCGTTGAAGATGCTAGGACTAGCGGGCCCCGTGGGGAGCCAGATACGCAGTATTTT. Translated, it gives CSVEDARTSGPRGEPDTQYF.

This clone was found a few times. This chain links TRBV19 with TRBJ2-7; the D is unclear. Germline V CDR1 and CDR2: LNHDA, SQIVND (reference sequence). The CDR3 length is 14 residues. V was cut by 2 bases and J by 0 bases, with 8 bases left in between. Here the CDR3 DNA reads TGTGCCAGTAGTATATCGGACGGCTCCTACGAGCAGTACTTC. It specifies CASSISDGSYEQYF.

This chain uses TRBV4-2 with TRBJ1-2; D is undetermined. The CDR3 covers 15 residues. Trimming cost V 0 bases and J 8 bases, with 16 bases left between them. Germline lookup yields CDR1 LGHNA and CDR2 YNFKEQ. The chain's CDR3 is CASSQDPGSLGGYTF. The DNA of the CDR3 is TGTGCCAGCAGCCAAGATCCGGGGTCTCTCGGGGGCTACACCTTC.

The chain couples TRBV7-9 to TRBJ2-2; D gene unclear. CDR1 SEHNR and CDR2 FQNEAQ come from the germline V gene (reference sequence). Trimming stripped 1 base from V and 7 bases from J, with 10 bases between. The CDR3 totals 14 residues. CDR3 DNA sequence: TGTGCCAGCAGCTTAGTTACAGTCCTCGGGGAGCTGTTTTTT. This gives the protein CASSLVTVLGELFF.

This rearrangement joins TRBV6-1 to TRBJ1-6, with no clear D. The CDR3 sequence is 13 residues long. Germline lookup yields CDR1 MNHNS and CDR2 SASEGT. Trimming removed 2 bases from V and 5 bases from J, with 4 bases in between. The CDR3 nucleotides read TGTGCCAGCAGTGAAATGGATAATTCACCCCTCCACTTT. It specifies CASSEMDNSPLHF.

This clone has a handful of counts. The chain has TRBV19 and TRBJ1-2; TRBD1 aligns across 7 bases. Germline CDR1 reads LNHDA; CDR2 reads SQIVND (reference sequence). V was pared by 5 bases and J by 8 bases, with 14 bases of the junction left unmatched. The CDR3 has 15 residues. DNA of the CDR3: TGTGCCAGTAGTCCGCCCGGGACAGCCCCTTTCGGCTACACCTTC. Residues: CASSPPGTAPFGYTF.

The chain links TRBV5-8 to TRBJ2-3, with 8 positions matching TRBD1. Germline assignment: CDR1 SGHTS and CDR2 YDEGEE. The V and J ends lost 0 bases and 3 bases, in that order; junction bases with no gene match: 6. CDR3 size: 16 residues. CDR3 sequence (DNA): TGTGCCAGCAGCTTGGGAACAGGGGGTTGGACAGATACGCAGTATTTT. It codes for CASSLGTGGWTDTQYF.